The rows below give T cell receptor beta chains drawn from one sample of a study of early T cells in non-severe SARS-CoV-2 infection. TCRdb reprocessed the 5' RACE reads via MiXCR and lists one record per CDR3 protein. The sample has around 76,000 distinct CDR3 sequences, 12% seen once. The sample taken for sequencing was whole blood. These receptors were collected from an adult who was a healthcare worker with PCR-confirmed SARS-CoV-2 infection or an uninfected control (not recorded which). The CDR3 runs from the conserved cysteine through the conserved F or W. The D gene is left open where the match is weak. Only part of the rows carry a size: once, few, many, or a class if the clone is expanded.

d_call	v_call	clone_size	j_call	cdr3_nt	cdr3_aa
TRBD2	TRBV5-1	many	TRBJ2-7	TGCGCCAGCAGCTTGGCTAGCGGGACCGAGCAGTACTTC	CASSLASGTEQYF
TRBD2	TRBV19	few	TRBJ2-6	TGTGCCAGTACCCGCGGGGGAGCGTCTGGGGCCAACGTCCTGACTTTC	CASTRGGASGANVLTF
TRBD2	TRBV29-1	many	TRBJ2-1	TGCAGCGTTCCCCTCGGTCGCGGGAGGATGAATGAGCAGTTCTTC	CSVPLGRGRMNEQFF
TRBD1	TRBV18	few	TRBJ2-7	TGTGCCAGCTCACCGGGACAGGGGGCCTACGAGCAGTACTTC	CASSPGQGAYEQYF
NA	TRBV20-1	many	TRBJ2-7	TGCAGTGCTACCCGGGGCGCGGGAGCTGGGGGCCGGCAGTACTTC	CSATRGAGAGGRQYF
NA	TRBV29-1	NA	TRBJ2-5	TGCAGCGTTGATGGGGAGAAGTGGGAGACCCAGTACTTC	CSVDGEKWETQYF
NA	TRBV15	few	TRBJ2-7	TGTGCCACCTCAGGGGGGACAACCTACGAGCAGTACTTC	CATSGGTTYEQYF
NA	TRBV12-3/TRBV12-4	few	TRBJ2-7	TGTGCCAGCAGTTTACTGTCCCCCGCGAGGTACGAGCAGTACTTC	CASSLLSPARYEQYF
NA	TRBV6-2/TRBV6-3	NA	TRBJ2-1	TGTGCCAGCAGTCCCCAGGGGAGCACCTACAATGAGCAGTTCTTC	CASSPQGSTYNEQFF
NA	TRBV10-3	many	TRBJ2-5	TGTGCCATCAGTGGCGGTGACCAAGAGACCCAGTACTTC	CAISGGDQETQYF
NA	TRBV28	NA	TRBJ1-5	TGTGCCAGCAATATCGGCGGCAATCAGCCCCAGCATTTT	CASNIGGNQPQHF
TRBD2	TRBV5-1	NA	TRBJ2-7	TGCGCCAGCAGCTTGGGACTAGCGGGAGGATCCACCTACGAGCAGTACTTC	CASSLGLAGGSTYEQYF
TRBD1	TRBV6-2/TRBV6-3	few	TRBJ2-7	TGTGCCAGCAGGTACGGACAGGGCTACGAGCAGTACTTC	CASRYGQGYEQYF
NA	TRBV27	many	TRBJ1-4	TGTGCCAGCAGTTTTACGTGGCAGTCGAATGAAAAACTGTTTTTT	CASSFTWQSNEKLFF
NA	TRBV10-1	many	TRBJ1-6	TGCTCCCTCCTGGCCGACATAGAGGTCTCACCCCTCCACTTT	CSLLADIEVSPLHF
TRBD2	TRBV7-3	few	TRBJ2-1	TGTGCCAGCAGCTTAACGAGCGGGAGGGCCGTGGATGAGCAGTTCTTC	CASSLTSGRAVDEQFF
NA	TRBV27	many	TRBJ1-1	TGTGCCAGCAGTTTAAAAGTAGAGGCCCCTGAAGCTTTCTTT	CASSLKVEAPEAFF
NA	TRBV27	many	TRBJ2-1	TGTGCCAGCAGGCGGGGCGACTTATACAATGAGCAGTTCTTC	CASRRGDLYNEQFF
NA	TRBV24-1	few	TRBJ2-1	TGTGCCACCAGTGATTTGGCCACGAACAATGAGCAGTTCTTC	CATSDLATNNEQFF
NA	TRBV18	NA	TRBJ1-1	TGTGCCAGCTCACCTGGGGGGCATGGGACTGAAGCTTTCTTT	CASSPGGHGTEAFF